This TCR beta chain stems from a study of blood T cells in healthy people across ages (dated by TCRdb to between 2014 and 2016). About the full investigation: In model experiments, roughly one uniquely barcoded TCR beta cDNA molecule per two T cells was captured by template switching. Using deep sequencing normalized with unique cDNA molecular identifiers, the study measured how TCR beta repertoire diversity changes with age. The donors were divided into four age groups: young (average about 16 years), middle-aged (approximately 39), aged (roughly 66) and long-lived (about 84). Two additional independent replicas of 1 million unique cDNA reads from the same blood draw were analyzed for two donors (one aged 18 to 30 and one aged 80 or older). Study-wide conclusions, independent of this receptor: Bulk unsorted PBMC profiling prevented conclusive comparison of naive and antigen-experienced compartments. A strong correlation was found between observed TCR beta diversity and the percentage of naive T cells measured by flow cytometry. Donor CMV infection status was unknown, potentially confounding age-related changes in expanded clonotypes. As age increased, observed TCR beta diversity per million T cells dropped in a roughly linear way, and a significant reduction was already evident by age around 41. Compared with the aged group, more naive CD4+ T cells, fewer expanded clones and increased TCR diversity were shown by the long-lived group, suggesting age selection. Estimates of total diversity from one million sequenced T cells were regarded as lower bounds and underestimates.

Donors were 39 systemically healthy Caucasian individuals from Russia aged 6 to 90 years. Each donor gave approximately 9.3 milliliters of peripheral blood, collected into EDTA-treated Vacutainer tubes. Ficoll-Paque density-gradient centrifugation was used to isolate PBMCs, with at least 7 million per sample. Total RNA, at least 6 micrograms per sample, was extracted from PBMCs with Trizol reagent. For every donor, an aliquot of PBMCs went through flow cytometry to measure the percentages of naive CD45RAhigh/CD27high T cells. Library preparation was by 5' RACE. The sample was run on an Illumina HiSeq 2500. A second PCR of about 6 to 11 cycles was performed with a sample-barcoded 5' primer and a J-beta primer mix. Each TCR beta cDNA molecule received a unique molecular identifier from a template-switch 5' adaptor carrying 12 random nucleotides. Each sample yielded at least 2.5 million CDR3-containing paired-end reads. First-strand cDNA was synthesized from all RNA with the Mint cDNA synthesis kit, primed by a TRBC-specific oligonucleotide. Following uracil-DNA glycosylase treatment, all cDNA underwent a first 18-cycle PCR with the universal primers M1SS and BC2_uni_R. The paper's processing steps were these. For normalization, 1 million high-quality reads were randomly selected from each sample, with every read carrying a distinct molecular identifier. Instead of being binned into consensus sequences, reads with shared molecular identifiers were discarded. MiTCR, run with a Q25 quality threshold and the strictest error-elimination algorithm, handled CDR3 identification, clonotype clustering and error correction. A nonparametric unseen species model with Euler transformation was used to estimate lower-bound total TCR beta diversity. TCRdb reanalyzed the raw reads on its own, using fastp at Q25 for trimming and MiXCR for clone calling, and kept in-frame beta chains. Each CDR3 protein appears once, grouped with its most common genes and DNA. Here the V and J calls rest on TCRdb's processing, not on the authors' analysis. Counted in this sample were around 1,000,000 distinct CDR3 sequences; less than 25% of them appeared once. The top ten clones comprise around 0.75% of the sample.

Relative to germline, V is missing 2 bases and J is missing 8 bases, with 8 bases of the junction outside any gene match. Via the germline V gene, CDR1 is SGHVS and CDR2 FQNEAQ. The CDR3 measures 15 amino acids from cysteine to phenylalanine. The sequence is cut down to CDR3 DNA, 45 bases in frame from base 1. Turning to this clonotype: Its antigen is not yet known. Base qualities are not provided; no much larger clone lies one nucleotide away.

A further study also used this sample, focusing on T cells of mothers and their children. As the second paper documents: The donors were nine systemically healthy Caucasian individuals, made up of three mothers and their six children. cDNA synthesis consumed the entire amount of extracted RNA, loaded at around 1.5 ug RNA in each 15 ul reaction. In the second PCR, the M1S primer introduced both the sample barcodes and 2-4 random nucleotides. More than 8 million TCR beta CDR3 reads were obtained from each mother, and about 3 million reads were obtained from each child. TCR recombination output is similarly shaped by thymic selection in related and unrelated pairs, with a minor effect exerted by inherited differences. Normalized repertoire overlap was always slightly but never significantly higher in related than unrelated mother-child pairs. Persistent microchimeric T cell clones were not detected, at a sensitivity of approximately 98 clones per million clonotypes. The study used deep NGS to compare TCR beta repertoires of mothers and children, seeking features distinguishing related mother-child pairs from unrelated individuals. The mean age was 40 +/- 4 years for the mothers and approximately 11 +/- 4 years for the children. After adapters were ligated using NEBNext reagents, the libraries underwent 100+100 nt paired-end sequencing on an Illumina HiSeq 2000. To avoid cross-contamination, the mother libraries and the child libraries were prepared a month apart and sequenced in separate runs. For each donor, between about 500,000 and 2,100,000 distinct TCR beta clonotypes were identified. Naive TCR beta clonotypes were estimated from low-frequency clonotypes matched to each donor's FACS-determined naive share, without sorting.

Specimen: blood. Recombination linked TRBV7-8 to TRBJ1-5, and 8 bases in between align with TRBD1. This TCR derives from a girl aged 2-9 years in good health. The DNA sequence reads TGTGCCAGCAGCTTAAGCTATCCGGGACAGGAGCCCCAGCATTTT. Protein translation: CASSLSYPGQEPQHF. The CDR3, completed at both ends by the reference TRBV7-8 and TRBJ1-5 genes, gives the full variable domain GAGVSQSPRYKVAKRGQDVALRCDPISGHVSLFWYQQALGQGPEFLTYFQNEAQLDKSGLPSDRFFAERPEGSVSTLKIQRTQQEDSAVYLCASSLSYPGQEPQHFGDGTRLSIL.